These 26 T cell receptor beta chains originate from one sample sequenced in a study of cytomegalovirus exposure and HLA in healthy donors. With 60 Vbeta and 13 Jbeta primers, the PCR was carried out. Data came from immunoSEQ multiplex PCR; TCRdb stores just in-frame clones and leaves some out. The table lists fewer than 250,000 clones, 60% to 80% of them singletons, with approximately 3% in the top ten. The sequencing input was PBMCs. The source is a young woman in good health and CMV-seropositive.

The table lists this clone with a few counts. A read error is likely here: a far larger clone is one base away. The V gene is TRBV15, the J gene TRBJ2-1; D might be TRBD2 (5 bases). The CDR3 length is 14 residues. Germline V gene sequence: CDR1 LNHNV, CDR2 YYDKDF (reference sequence). V dropped 3 bases and J dropped 2 bases, with 8 bases sitting between them. The CDR3 loop reads CATSREAAYNEQFF. In nucleotides, the CDR3 is TGTGCCACCAGCAGGGAGGCAGCCTACAATGAGCAGTTCTTC.

The chain combines TRBV5-4 with TRBJ2-7; D perhaps matches TRBD2 (5 bases). The CDR3 loop spans 14 amino acids. The V end lost 4 bases, the J end lost 5 bases, and 16 bases lay between the germline ends. CDR1 is SGHNT, CDR2 YYREEE, per germline (reference sequence). The CDR3: CASSPHTGIDEQYF. Written as DNA, the CDR3 is TGTGCCAGCAGCCCTCACACGGGAATCGACGAGCAGTACTTC.

The V gene is TRBV18, the J gene TRBJ1-5, with D unresolved. V was cut by 8 bases and J by 1 base, with 9 bases left in between. The CDR3 is 13 amino acids. Germline V lookup: CDR1 KGHSH, CDR2 LQKENI. As DNA, the CDR3 is TGTGCCAGCCCCGTTGTGAGCAATCAGCCCCAGCATTTT. Translating gives CASPVVSNQPQHF.

In the case of this clone: At the DNA level, this CDR3 is encoded by other sequences in the same sample as well. The V gene is TRBV19, the J gene TRBJ2-1, with 7 bases aligning to TRBD2. The junction had 6 bases not matched to a gene; V was cut back by 5 bases and J by 2 bases. The CDR3 runs 15 residues. Germline CDR1 LNHDA, CDR2 SQIVND (reference sequence). The CDR3 spells CASSLVGGPYNEQFF. The DNA of the CDR3 is TGTGCCAGTAGTCTGGTGGGAGGGCCCTACAATGAGCAGTTCTTC.

This clone was counted between two and nine times. One end of the junction varies from germline; a read error may be responsible. The genes are TRBV7-9 and TRBJ1-1, with 7 bases aligning to TRBD1. The CDR3 is 15 amino acids. The V gene's germline CDR1 is SEHNR and CDR2 FQNEAQ (reference sequence). The chain's CDR3 is CSSSLVQGGNTEAFF. The CDR3 DNA sequence: TGTTCCAGCAGCTTAGTGCAGGGGGGGAACACTGAAGCTTTCTTT.

This clone was found once. The gene calls are TRBV6-5 and TRBJ1-5, with a tentative D call TRBD1 (5 bases). Germline CDR1 MNHEY, CDR2 SVGAGI. The CDR3 loop spans 12 amino acids. Trimming took 7 bases from V and 8 from J, leaving 12 bases between them. The CDR3 nucleotides are TGTGCCAGCAACTCTCAAGGGGAGCCCCAGCATTTT. Translation: CASNSQGEPQHF.

This clone is a singleton in its sample. V is TRBV6-6 and J is TRBJ1-1; D is uncertain. Looked up from germline, CDR1 is MNHNY and CDR2 is SVGAGI (reference sequence). V was shortened by 7 bases and J by 0 bases, with 9 bases between the two germline ends. The CDR3 length is 13 residues. CDR3 in amino acids: CASTLSLNTEAFF. The CDR3 DNA sequence: TGTGCCAGCACCCTGTCCTTGAACACTGAAGCTTTCTTT.

The rearrangement uses TRBV4-1 and TRBJ2-7; perhaps TRBD2 as D (6 bases). Germline CDR1 MGHRA, CDR2 YSYEKL. Trimming removed 1 base at V and 2 bases at J, with 15 bases between. There are 16 residues in the CDR3. The CDR3 sequence is CASSQGVAAGPYEQYF. DNA of the CDR3: TGCGCCAGCAGCCAAGGTGTAGCGGCCGGGCCCTACGAGCAGTACTTC.

This clone was seen just once. The V gene is TRBV19, the J gene TRBJ1-1; D may be TRBD1 (5 bases). CDR3 length: 14 residues. V lost 6 bases and J lost 4, with 15 bases in between. Germline V gene sequence: CDR1 LNHDA, CDR2 SQIVND (reference sequence). In DNA, the CDR3 is TGTGCCAGTAGGGAGGGGTCTTGGAGCACTGAAGCTTTCTTT. Its translation: CASREGSWSTEAFF.

This clone was recorded a few times. The sample carries other DNA sequences with the same CDR3. The CDR3 protein is CASSLDRHNQPQHF. The DNA of the CDR3 is TGTGCCAGCAGTCTAGACAGGCACAATCAGCCCCAGCATTTT. The chain uses TRBV28 and TRBJ1-5; a possible D gene is TRBD1 (6 bases). V lost 5 bases and J 3 bases, leaving 11 bases between the germline ends. Germline V lookup: CDR1 MDHEN, CDR2 SYDVKM. The CDR3 extends over 14 amino acids.

Concerning this clone: Because it lacks the conserved phenylalanine or tryptophan at the end, this CDR3 is likely a read error. The CDR3 region is CASSMNNYGYTV. The CDR3 nucleotides read TGTGCCAGTAGTATGAATAACTATGGCTACACCGTC. The V call is TRBV19, the J call TRBJ1-2; D is ambiguous. CDR3 length equals 12 residues. CDR1 and CDR2 (germline): LNHDA, SQIVND (reference sequence). V lost 3 bases to trimming and J lost 1 base, with 3 bases between them.

This clone appeared once. The chain has TRBV7-2 and TRBJ2-4, with TRBD2 matching over 8 bases. In germline, CDR1 is SGHTA, CDR2 FQGNSA. The CDR3 runs 14 residues. V lost 6 bases, J lost 3 bases, and 4 bases stayed unmatched. The CDR3 DNA follows: TGTGCCAGCAGTACCGGGACTAGCAAAAACATTCAGTACTTC. This gives the protein CASSTGTSKNIQYF.

V and J are TRBV20-1 and TRBJ1-1; D remains ambiguous. Germline lookup yields CDR1 DFQATT and CDR2 SNEGSKA (reference sequence). Trimming took off 0 bases at V and 8 bases at J, with 7 bases between the two ends. This CDR3 is 11 amino acids long. This CDR3 is CSAREATEAFF. In nucleotides, the CDR3 is TGCAGTGCTAGAGAGGCGACAGAAGCTTTCTTT.

The chain combines TRBV19 with TRBJ2-6; 8 nucleotides line up with TRBD1. Losses at the gene ends were 6 bases for V and 1 base for J; bases not matched to a gene: 8. The CDR3 totals 17 residues. Per the germline V gene, CDR1 is LNHDA and CDR2 is SQIVND (reference sequence). This CDR3 is CASRGPGGISGANVLTF. The CDR3, as DNA: TGTGCCAGTAGAGGTCCAGGGGGCATATCTGGGGCCAACGTCCTGACTTTC.

This chain links TRBV19 with TRBJ2-1; 10 nucleotides match TRBD2. With V trimmed by 4 bases and J by 4 bases, 16 bases remained unmatched. The CDR3 extends over 19 amino acids. Germline V gene data show CDR1 as LNHDA and CDR2 as SQIVND (reference sequence). DNA of the CDR3: TGTGCCAGTAGTAAAAGTTCTCGGGCTAGCGGGAGTGGGTACAATGAGCAGTTCTTC. It specifies CASSKSSRASGSGYNEQFF.

CDR3 DNA: TGCGCCAGTGAAGGTACCAGGGGCACTGAAGCTTTCTTT. Its protein product is CASEGTRGTEAFF. The chain has TRBV10-1 and TRBJ1-1; TRBD1 might be the D (6 bases). In germline, CDR1 is WNHNN, CDR2 SYGVQD (reference sequence). This CDR3 comprises 13 residues. V was trimmed by 9 bases and J by 4 bases, leaving 15 bases between them.

The J gene is TRBJ1-2, the V gene TRBV4-1, with a weak D call TRBD1 (5 bases). The ends were cut back, 4 bases at V and 5 bases at J, with 14 bases in the middle. The CDR3 contains 14 residues. Per the germline V gene, CDR1 is MGHRA and CDR2 is YSYEKL. The CDR3 loop is CASSPTRVLYGYTF. CDR3 in DNA: TGCGCCAGCAGCCCGACCAGGGTATTATATGGCTACACCTTC.

There are a few counts of this clone. The J gene is TRBJ2-1, the V gene TRBV11-2, with 7 nucleotides matching TRBD2. This CDR3 is built from 13 residues. V shed 10 bases, J shed 6 bases, and the junction held 9 bases outside the gene matches. CDR1 and CDR2 (germline): SGHAT, FQNNGV. The CDR3: CATLRGRANEQFF. CDR3 coding DNA: TGTGCCACCCTGCGGGGGAGGGCCAATGAGCAGTTCTTC. The variable domain in full, completed from reference TRBV11-2 and TRBJ2-1, reads EAGVAQSPRYKIIEKRQSVAFWCNPISGHATLYWYQQILGQGPKLLIQFQNNGVVDDSQLPKDRFSAERLKGVDSTLKIQPAKLEDSAVYLCATLRGRANEQFFGPGTRLTVL.

V and J are TRBV14 and TRBJ1-6, with a possible D match to TRBD1 (6 bases). Trimming removed 2 bases from V and 18 bases from J, with 20 bases in between. Per germline, CDR1 SGHDN and CDR2 FVKESK. The CDR3 consists of 14 residues. CDR3 coding DNA: TGTGCCAGCAGCCAAACCCTGGGCGGGGGCCTCCCCCACTTT. It is translated as CASSQTLGGGLPHF.

This clone was seen a handful of times. The chain is built from TRBV19 and TRBJ1-5; 8 bases agree with TRBD1. V lost 10 bases and J lost 0; bases outside the gene matches: 8. The length of the CDR3 is 15 residues. CDR1 is LNHDA and CDR2 is SQIVND in the germline V gene (reference sequence). CDR3 loop: CATMDREGSNQPQHF. The CDR3, as DNA: TGTGCCACCATGGACAGGGAAGGTAGCAATCAGCCCCAGCATTTT.

In this sample, this clone turned up a few times. The chain couples TRBV6-5 to TRBJ2-3; D uncertain. V was trimmed by 8 bases and J by 0 bases, leaving 9 bases between them. The CDR3 length is 13 residues. CDR1 is MNHEY, CDR2 SVGAGI, per germline. CDR3 amino acids: CASGPQSTDTQYF. CDR3 bases: TGTGCCAGCGGCCCACAAAGCACAGATACGCAGTATTTT.

The CDR3, as DNA: TGTGCCAGCAGCCAGTGGACGGGGCCCAGCGGGAGTATCTATGAGCAGTTCTTC. Encoded protein: CASSQWTGPSGSIYEQFF. The chain links TRBV7-9 to TRBJ2-1; 8 nucleotides agree with TRBD2. CDR1 and CDR2 (germline): SEHNR, FQNEAQ (reference sequence). The CDR3 is 18 amino acids. J lost 8 bases, V lost 5 bases, and 20 bases had no gene match.

The chain uses TRBV9 and TRBJ2-5; no clear D. Germline V gives CDR1 SGDLS, CDR2 YYNGEE. Trimming shortened V by 4 bases and J by 5 bases, and 27 bases separated the two germline ends. This CDR3 region has 18 residues. The DNA for the CDR3 is TGTGCCAGCAGCCCATCCCCTGCCTCGGAGTGGAGTCGGGAGACCCAGTACTTC. As protein: CASSPSPASEWSRETQYF.

This chain connects TRBV5-6 to TRBJ2-4, with 7 positions matching TRBD2. V gave up 4 bases and J gave up 0 bases; unmatched junction bases: 4. Germline CDR1 SGHDT, CDR2 YYEEEE. This CDR3 is built from 15 residues. The CDR3, as DNA: TGTGCCAGCAGCACGGGGGGAATAGCCAAAAACATTCAGTACTTC. Protein: CASSTGGIAKNIQYF.

V is TRBV6-1 and J is TRBJ2-7, with TRBD2 matching 8 bases. V shed 4 bases and J 5 bases; nucleotides not matched to a gene: 7. From germline, CDR1 is MNHNS and CDR2 SASEGT. The CDR3 is 14 amino acids. Here the CDR3 reads CASSGLAGVDEQYF. For the CDR3, the DNA is TGTGCCAGCAGTGGCCTAGCGGGTGTGGACGAGCAGTACTTC.

Turning to this clone: At one boundary the junction diverges from the germline segment, which might be a read error. This sequence joins TRBV27 and TRBJ2-1; D gene ambiguous. The CDR3 has 10 amino acids. In germline, CDR1 is MNHEY, CDR2 SMNVEV (reference sequence). CDR3 protein: CASSFPTPVF. CDR3 nucleotides: TGTGCCAGCAGTTTTCCCACGCCGGTCTTC.